This record covers a single T cell receptor beta chain. Its antigen is currently unknown. Germline CDR1 reads MNHNY; CDR2 reads SVGAGI (reference sequence). The CDR3 extends over 15 amino acids. V lost 6 bases to trimming and J lost 6 bases; unmatched junction nucleotides: 11. These data are taken from a study of beta chain features in type 1 diabetes. Study-wide points: The similarity of naive, central memory and Treg TCRB repertoires appeared greater among patients than among healthy donors. A definitive answer on HLA type influencing TCRB rearrangement was not reached here.

Sequenced material consisted of expressed TCRB transcripts (all of the isolated RNA was reverse transcribed). A few million reads were obtained on average from naive, central memory and regulatory T cell samples. Libraries were prepared by immunoSEQ multiplex PCR; TCRdb keeps only in-frame clonotypes and omits some of them. The sample carries a few hundred thousand clones, under 13% recorded once. The genes are TRBV6-6 and TRBJ2-7; 10 bases map to TRBD1. The TCR was taken from a man between 18 and 35 years old in good health. Sequenced material: central memory CD4+ T cells from blood. DNA of the CDR3: TGTGCCAGCAGAAGACCGGGACAGGGGACTGGCGAGCAGTACTTC. Its protein product is CASRRPGQGTGEQYF.